This TCR beta chain was recorded in a study of T cells in localized non-small cell lung cancer. Germline assignment: CDR1 KGHSH and CDR2 LQKENI. The CDR3 loop spans 14 amino acids. V lost 8 bases to trimming and J lost 0 bases, with 11 bases between them. General study findings and limits: Higher blood T cell density tracked longer overall survival. The study found T cell clonality highest in uninvolved adjacent lung, above tumor.

In the case of this clone: Its antigen is unidentified.

Produced via immunoSEQ multiplex PCR; TCRdb's table is partial and in-frame only. The top ten clones hold about 20% of a sample with roughly 3,000 clones, approximately 24% of them seen once. The source was lung tumor tissue, collected before any cancer treatment. J is TRBJ2-1 and V is TRBV18; D is unresolved. The source of this sequence is a man aged 35 to 69 with stage I lung adenocarcinoma. As DNA, the CDR3 is TGTGCCAGCGAAACATCTAGCTCCTACAATGAGCAGTTCTTC. Its protein product is CASETSSSYNEQFF.